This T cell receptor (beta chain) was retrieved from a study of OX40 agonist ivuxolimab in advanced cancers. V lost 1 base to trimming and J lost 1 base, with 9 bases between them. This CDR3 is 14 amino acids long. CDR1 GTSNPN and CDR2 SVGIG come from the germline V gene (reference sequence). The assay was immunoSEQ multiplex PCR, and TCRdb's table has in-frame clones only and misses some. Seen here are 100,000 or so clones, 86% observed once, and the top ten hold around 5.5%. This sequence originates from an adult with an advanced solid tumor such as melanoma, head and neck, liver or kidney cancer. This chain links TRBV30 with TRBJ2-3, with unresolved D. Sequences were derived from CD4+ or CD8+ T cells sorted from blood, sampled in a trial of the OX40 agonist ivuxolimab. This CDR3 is CAWSADRRTDTQYF. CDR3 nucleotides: TGTGCCTGGAGTGCGGACCGGCGCACAGATACGCAGTATTTT.